Reported below is one T cell receptor beta chain. This sample was included in a study of blood T cell repertoires in COVID-19. TCRdb's table, derived via immunoSEQ multiplex PCR, lists solely in-frame clones and lacks some. The sample lists more than 300,000 clones, approximately 89% seen once, with about 10% in the top ten. The CDR3 runs to 15 residues. Germline loops: CDR1 LNHDA, CDR2 SQIVND (reference sequence). V lost 4 bases, J lost 0 bases, and 4 bases stayed unmatched. This sequence originates from a woman aged 25-40 years with COVID-19, enrolled during active disease. The chain links TRBV19 to TRBJ1-1; 8 nucleotides match TRBD1. The sequencing input was peripheral blood. CDR3 sequence: CASSRLDRVNTEAFF. CDR3 bases: TGTGCCAGTAGTAGGCTGGACAGGGTGAACACTGAAGCTTTCTTT.